These 29 T cell receptor beta chains were sequenced from one sample in a study of vaccination and CD4 T cells after COVID-19. The Oncomine TCR Beta short-read assay sequenced DNA from cultured CD4+ T cells. TCRdb re-analysed the PCR reads in MiXCR, keeping a single row per CDR3 protein. This sample has under 25,000 distinct CDR3 sequences; around 40% occur once, and the top ten carry around 8.1%. No antigen is known for these receptors. The treatment is: roughly 10-day PBMC culture with coronavirus spike peptide pools or control peptides (ViraFEST assay). Specimen: CD4+ T cells from blood, cultured in vitro, collected after SARS-CoV-2 vaccination. The source of these receptors is a human donor who had recovered from COVID-19.

The DNA of the CDR3 is TGTGCCAGCAGTTACTCGGCATCAATGAACACTGAAGCTTTCTTT. Protein: CASSYSASMNTEAFF. The V call is TRBV6-5, the J call TRBJ1-1, with unresolved D. Germline values: CDR1 MNHEY, CDR2 SVGAGI. The CDR3 has 15 amino acids. Between the trimmed V and J ends, which lost 0 bases and 0 bases, there was a span of 8 bases.

V gene TRBV2 combines with J gene TRBJ2-7, with TRBD1 as a possible D gene (5 bases). The CDR3 is 12 residues long. CDR1 and CDR2 (germline): SNHLY, FYNNEI. Trimming cost V 10 bases and J 1 base, with 11 bases left between them. The CDR3 DNA reads as TGTGCCACCAGGACACGTTCCTACGAGCAGTACTTC. Its protein is CATRTRSYEQYF. The whole variable domain, remainder taken from reference TRBV2 and TRBJ2-7, is EPEVTQTPSHQVTQMGQEVILRCVPISNHLYFYWYRQILGQKVEFLVSFYNNEISEKSEIFDDQFSVERPDGSNFTLKIRSTKLEDSAMYFCATRTRSYEQYFGPGTRLTVT.

This chain connects TRBV5-1 to TRBJ1-2; D gene unclear. Trimming cost V 0 bases and J 4 bases, with 7 bases left between them. CDR1 is SGHRS, CDR2 YFSETQ, per germline. The CDR3 spans 13 residues. The CDR3 protein is CASSLDPLYGYTF. The DNA for the CDR3 is TGCGCCAGCAGCTTGGATCCGCTCTATGGCTACACCTTC.

This clonotype has only a few counts. The chain carries TRBV7-9 and TRBJ1-1, with D unclear. The CDR3 runs 14 residues. The germline V gene has CDR1 SEHNR and CDR2 FQNEAQ (reference sequence). V shed 5 bases and J shed 4 bases, with 14 bases lying between them. The CDR3 coding sequence is TGTGCCAGCAGCCAAACTAAGGGTCTCACTGAAGCTTTCTTT. Protein sequence: CASSQTKGLTEAFF.

The chain recombines TRBV6-1 with TRBJ2-7; the D gene is possibly TRBD1 (6 bases). This CDR3 is built from 15 residues. Per germline, CDR1 MNHNS and CDR2 SASEGT. The ends were cut back, 6 bases at V and 6 bases at J, with 21 bases in the middle. The CDR3 coding sequence is TGTGCCAGCAGGCGTCCGGCAGGGGAGTCCGCCGAGCAGTACTTC. Translating gives CASRRPAGESAEQYF.

This clonotype appeared a few times. The V gene is TRBV20-1, the J gene TRBJ2-3; D unclear. The CDR3 covers 14 residues. CDR1 and CDR2 (germline): DFQATT, SNEGSKA (reference sequence). Trimming took 2 bases from V and 0 from J, leaving 9 bases between them. CDR3 amino acids: CSARSAVSTDTQYF. In DNA, the CDR3 is TGCAGTGCTAGATCGGCGGTTAGCACAGATACGCAGTATTTT.

This sequence joins TRBV7-9 and TRBJ2-3; D is undetermined. The CDR3 is 12 amino acids. V shed 5 bases and J shed 2 bases, with 5 bases lying between them. Germline values: CDR1 SEHNR, CDR2 FQNEAQ (reference sequence). CDR3 residues: CASSPNTDTQYF. Here the CDR3 DNA reads TGTGCCAGCAGCCCCAACACAGATACGCAGTATTTT. The full variable domain, rest sourced from reference TRBV7-9 and TRBJ2-3, is DTGVSQNPRHKITKRGQNVTFRCDPISEHNRLYWYRQTLGQGPEFLTYFQNEAQLEKSRLLSDRFSAERPKGSFSTLEIQRTEQGDSAMYLCASSPNTDTQYFGPGTRLTVL.

This clonotype was counted only a few times. The chain combines TRBV20-1 with TRBJ1-1, with TRBD1 identical over 9 bases. Germline loops: CDR1 DFQATT, CDR2 SNEGSKA (reference sequence). Germline trimming cut 5 bases from V and 1 base from J; bases unmatched to any gene: 2. There are 13 residues in the CDR3. The DNA of the CDR3 is TGCAGTGCTCAACAGGGGGCGAACACTGAAGCTTTCTTT. Protein product: CSAQQGANTEAFF.

The chain combines TRBV7-2 with TRBJ1-2; no definite D call. The germline CDR1 and CDR2 sequences are SGHTA and FQGNSA. The CDR3 covers 14 residues. Trimming removed 4 bases at V and 5 bases at J, with 14 bases between. The CDR3 nucleotides are TGTGCCAGCAGCTCAGGACGGGTGCGGTATGGCTACACCTTC. It specifies CASSSGRVRYGYTF. Looking up the rest from reference TRBV7-2 and TRBJ1-2 gives the full variable domain: GAGVSQSPSNKVTEKGKDVELRCDPISGHTALYWYRQSLGQGLEFLIYFQGNSAPDKSGLPSDRFSAERTGGSVSTLTIQRTQQEDSAVYLCASSSGRVRYGYTFGSGTRLTVV.

The V and J genes are TRBV11-3 and TRBJ2-2; TRBD1 aligns across 8 bases. This CDR3 region has 15 residues. V gave up 3 bases and J gave up 7 bases; unmatched junction bases: 7. Germline-derived CDR1 and CDR2 are SGHNT and YENEEA. The CDR3 DNA is TGTGCCAGCAGCTTCGACCTCGGACAGGGCGGGGAGCTGTTTTTT. It is translated as CASSFDLGQGGELFF.

The chain is built from TRBV6-2 or TRBV6-3 and TRBJ2-3; D gene ambiguous. This CDR3 comprises 14 residues. Germline CDR1 reads MNHEY; CDR2 reads SVGEGT. V lost 2 bases and J lost 6, with 12 bases in between. CDR3: CASSYVNYKDTQYF. CDR3 bases: TGTGCCAGCAGTTACGTTAACTACAAGGATACGCAGTATTTT.

J is TRBJ1-2 and V is TRBV4-3; 7 positions agree with TRBD1. This CDR3 has 15 amino acids. V lost 0 bases and J lost 5; bases outside the gene matches: 6. Germline loops: CDR1 LGHNA, CDR2 YSLEER. The CDR3, as DNA: TGCGCCAGCAGCCAAGATCCCGCAGGGGGATATGGCTACACCTTC. Translation: CASSQDPAGGYGYTF.

V is TRBV6-1 and J is TRBJ2-4, with D possibly being TRBD1 (6 bases). Germline CDR1 reads MNHNS; CDR2 reads SASEGT. The V end lost 6 bases, the J end lost 4 bases, and 13 bases lay between the germline ends. This CDR3 region has 14 residues. CDR3 sequence: CASRQLQGKNIQYF. In nucleotides, the CDR3 is TGTGCCAGCAGGCAACTCCAGGGGAAAAACATTCAGTACTTC.

The J gene is TRBJ2-5, the V gene TRBV20-1; D is undetermined. The CDR3 is made up of 13 amino acids. V was pared by 0 bases and J by 2 bases, with 7 bases between. The germline V gene has CDR1 DFQATT and CDR2 SNEGSKA (reference sequence). The CDR3 DNA reads as TGCAGTGCTAGAGAAGCAGTACAAGAGACCCAGTACTTC. Translated, it gives CSAREAVQETQYF.

This clonotype has just a few counts. This chain joins TRBV27 and TRBJ1-2; the match to TRBD1 covers 8 bases. Germline V gene sequence: CDR1 MNHEY, CDR2 SMNVEV (reference sequence). The CDR3 runs to 13 residues. The ends lost 5 bases at V and 5 bases at J; junction bases unmatched: 4. For the CDR3, the DNA is TGTGCCAGCAGTCGCCGACAGGGGTATGGCTACACCTTC. Translated: CASSRRQGYGYTF.

This clonotype appeared a few times. The rearrangement links TRBV6-2 or TRBV6-3 to TRBJ2-7; TRBD2 might be the D (5 bases). The CDR3 sequence is 12 residues long. Trimming cost V 2 bases and J 9 bases, with 11 bases left between them. In germline, CDR1 is MNHEY, CDR2 SVGEGT. In DNA form, the CDR3 reads TGTGCCAGCAGTTACCCCAGGAGGCCGCAGTACTTC. It encodes CASSYPRRPQYF.

The chain joins TRBV7-2 to TRBJ2-6; no reliable D call. The CDR3 runs 14 residues. Germline-derived CDR1 and CDR2 are SGHTA and FQGNSA. The germline V and J ends were trimmed by 5 bases and 0 bases, with 5 bases remaining between them. In DNA, the CDR3 is TGTGCCAGCAGCCTCAGCTCTGGGGCCAACGTCCTGACTTTC. It specifies CASSLSSGANVLTF.

The chain joins TRBV20-1 to TRBJ2-7; TRBD2 matches at 12 bases. V was clipped by 5 bases and J by 4 bases; unmatched bases: 6. The CDR3 covers 14 residues. Germline V gene data show CDR1 as DFQATT and CDR2 as SNEGSKA (reference sequence). The CDR3 DNA follows: TGCAGTGCTGGTGGACTAGCGGGGAAATACGAGCAGTACTTC. Residues: CSAGGLAGKYEQYF.

The J gene is TRBJ1-5, the V gene TRBV6-2 or TRBV6-3; D ambiguous. The germline gives CDR1 MNHEY, CDR2 SVGEGT. Trimming left V 6 bases short and J 5 bases short, with 14 bases between. The CDR3 is made up of 14 amino acids. The CDR3 reads CASSLFSGDQPQHF. CDR3 DNA: TGTGCCAGCAGCCTCTTCAGTGGCGATCAGCCCCAGCATTTT.

This clonotype was seen a few times. The chain combines TRBV2 with TRBJ2-5; TRBD1 might be the D (5 bases). Trimming pared 3 bases from V and 5 bases from J, leaving 16 bases between. Germline CDR1 SNHLY, CDR2 FYNNEI. This CDR3 region has 15 residues. The CDR3 loop reads CASSELGAARETQYF. In nucleotides, the CDR3 is TGTGCCAGCAGTGAGCTAGGGGCCGCCCGGGAGACCCAGTACTTC. Filled out from reference TRBV2 and TRBJ2-5, the complete variable domain reads EPEVTQTPSHQVTQMGQEVILRCVPISNHLYFYWYRQILGQKVEFLVSFYNNEISEKSEIFDDQFSVERPDGSNFTLKIRSTKLEDSAMYFCASSELGAARETQYFGPGTRLLVL.

This chain uses TRBV20-1 with TRBJ1-1; no definite D call. This CDR3 is 18 amino acids long. Trimming left V 0 bases short and J 3 bases short, with 23 bases between. CDR1 is DFQATT and CDR2 is SNEGSKA in the germline V gene (reference sequence). CDR3 in amino acids: CSARDLQTKQWVDTEAFF. For the CDR3, the DNA is TGCAGTGCTAGAGATCTTCAAACAAAACAGTGGGTGGACACTGAAGCTTTCTTT.

V is TRBV20-1 and J is TRBJ2-1; 7 bases are shared with TRBD1. The CDR3 contains 13 residues. The germline CDR1 and CDR2 sequences are DFQATT and SNEGSKA (reference sequence). J lost 4 bases, V lost 4 bases, and 4 bases had no gene match. CDR3: CSAIIQGYNEQFF. DNA of the CDR3: TGCAGTGCTATCATACAGGGGTACAATGAGCAGTTCTTC.

This sequence joins TRBV20-1 and TRBJ1-1; weak D call: TRBD1 (5 bases). Germline CDR1 and CDR2: DFQATT and SNEGSKA (reference sequence). CDR3 length: 13 residues. The ends were cut back, 3 bases at V and 1 base at J, with 9 bases in the middle. CDR3 residues: CSASRDPNTEAFF. The CDR3 bases are TGCAGTGCTAGTAGGGACCCGAACACTGAAGCTTTCTTT.

The table lists this clonotype with a few counts. This chain uses TRBV7-2 with TRBJ2-2; 8 bases line up with TRBD2. The V and J ends lost 7 bases and 5 bases, in that order; junction bases with no gene match: 12. The germline V gene encodes CDR1 SGHTA and CDR2 FQGNSA. CDR3 length: 16 amino acids. The chain's CDR3 is CASTRSGSLGTGELFF. CDR3 in DNA: TGTGCCAGCACCCGAAGCGGGAGTTTGGGGACCGGGGAGCTGTTTTTT.

This rearrangement joins TRBV7-9 to TRBJ1-2, with a weak D call TRBD1 (5 bases). The CDR3 contains 17 residues. Trimming stripped 3 bases from V and 2 bases from J, with 19 bases between. Germline V gene lookup returns CDR1 SEHNR and CDR2 FQNEAQ (reference sequence). The DNA of the CDR3 is TGTGCCAGCAGCTTGCCGAAAAGCCTACAGGCCAACTATGGCTACACCTTC. Its translation: CASSLPKSLQANYGYTF.

This clonotype was seen a single time. The chain is built from TRBV11-3 and TRBJ1-5; D gene unclear. Trimming took 1 base from V and 6 from J, leaving 7 bases between them. The CDR3 extends over 13 amino acids. The germline V gene encodes CDR1 SGHNT and CDR2 YENEEA. CDR3 nucleotide sequence: TGTGCCAGCAGCTTAGTAGATGGTCAGCCCCAGCATTTT. It encodes CASSLVDGQPQHF.

The chain combines TRBV19 with TRBJ1-2; perhaps TRBD1 as D (5 bases). The CDR3 covers 14 residues. CDR1 and CDR2 from the germline V gene are LNHDA and SQIVND (reference sequence). V lost 1 base and J lost 2, with 8 bases in between. The CDR3 DNA reads TGTGCCAGTAGTATAGGACAGAGAAACTATGGCTACACCTTC. Its translation: CASSIGQRNYGYTF.

V is TRBV7-2 and J is TRBJ2-3; 13 bases are a match to TRBD2. Germline lookup yields CDR1 SGHTA and CDR2 FQGNSA. The CDR3 sequence is 18 residues long. V was pared by 4 bases and J by 5 bases, with 12 bases of the junction left unmatched. CDR3 DNA sequence: TGTGCCAGCAGCTCAAGGACTAGCGGGAGAGGAGGGAGAGATACGCAGTATTTT. The encoded protein is CASSSRTSGRGGRDTQYF.

The table lists this clonotype with a count of one. The chain couples TRBV7-3 to TRBJ2-1; D ambiguous. Between the trimmed V and J ends, which lost 6 bases and 0 bases, there was a span of 15 bases. Germline assignment: CDR1 SGHTA and CDR2 FQGTGA. This CDR3 has 16 amino acids. The CDR3 coding sequence is TGTGCCAGCAGGCTCCCTCCCGAGAGCTCCTACAATGAGCAGTTCTTC. Translated: CASRLPPESSYNEQFF.